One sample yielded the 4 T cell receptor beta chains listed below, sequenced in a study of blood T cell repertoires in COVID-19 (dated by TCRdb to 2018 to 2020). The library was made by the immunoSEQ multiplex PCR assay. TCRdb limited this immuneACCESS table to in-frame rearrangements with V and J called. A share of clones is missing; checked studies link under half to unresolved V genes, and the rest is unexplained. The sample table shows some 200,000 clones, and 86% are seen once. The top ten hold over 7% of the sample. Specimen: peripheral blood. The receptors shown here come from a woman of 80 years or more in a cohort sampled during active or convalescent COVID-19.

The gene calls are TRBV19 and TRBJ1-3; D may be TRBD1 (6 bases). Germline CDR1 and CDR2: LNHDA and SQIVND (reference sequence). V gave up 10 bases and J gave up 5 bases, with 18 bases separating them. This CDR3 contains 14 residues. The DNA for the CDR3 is TGTGCCACATCACAGGGAACGAGCCGAAACACCATATATTTT. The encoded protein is CATSQGTSRNTIYF.

The DNA of the CDR3 is TGTGCCAGCTCACCCCCTTCGGGTAGCGGGAATGGTGAGCAGTTCTTC. It codes for CASSPPSGSGNGEQFF. The chain recombines TRBV18 with TRBJ2-1, with TRBD2 matching 8 bases. V was pared by 3 bases and J by 9 bases, with 13 bases of the junction left unmatched. The CDR3 extends over 16 amino acids. From germline, CDR1 is KGHSH and CDR2 LQKENI.

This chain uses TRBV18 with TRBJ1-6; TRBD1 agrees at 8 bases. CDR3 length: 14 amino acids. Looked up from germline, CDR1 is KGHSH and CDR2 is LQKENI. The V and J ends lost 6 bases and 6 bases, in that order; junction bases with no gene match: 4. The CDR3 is CASSLDRGNSPLHF. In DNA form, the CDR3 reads TGTGCCAGCTCGCTTGACAGGGGTAATTCACCCCTCCACTTT.

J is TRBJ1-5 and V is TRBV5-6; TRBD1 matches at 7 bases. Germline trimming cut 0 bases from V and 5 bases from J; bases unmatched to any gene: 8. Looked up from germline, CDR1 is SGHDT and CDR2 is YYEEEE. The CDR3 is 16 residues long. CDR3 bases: TGTGCCAGCAGCTTGGTTGTACAGGGGATCGATCAGCCCCAGCATTTT. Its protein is CASSLVVQGIDQPQHF.